Listed here are 7 T cell receptor beta chains from one sample, sequenced in a study of spatial heterogeneity in lung cancer. TCRdb fed the 5' RACE reads into MiXCR, producing one record per CDR3 protein. Of tens of thousands of distinct CDR3 sequences in the sample, roughly 7.2% were seen once. Regarding time point: sample taken at primary tumor resection. Source: PBMCs, taken at surgery. The receptors were sampled from a female donor with early-stage non-small cell lung cancer.

This clonotype is labeled as medium-sized. The chain links TRBV4-2 to TRBJ2-2, with a tentative D call TRBD1 (6 bases). CDR3 length equals 16 residues. V was clipped by 3 bases and J by 0 bases, with 11 bases between them. CDR1 and CDR2 from the germline V gene are LGHNA and YNFKEQ. This CDR3 reads CASSQYAGANTGELFF. The CDR3 DNA follows: TGTGCCAGCAGCCAGTACGCAGGGGCGAACACCGGGGAGCTGTTTTTT.

There are many counts of this clonotype. The chain employs TRBV3-1 and TRBJ2-2; 11 nucleotides match TRBD2. CDR1 and CDR2 (germline): LGHDT, YNNKEL (reference sequence). The CDR3 is made up of 15 amino acids. Unmatched junction bases numbered 5, after V lost 6 bases and J lost 5 bases. Here the CDR3 reads CASRPSGRYTGELFF. The CDR3 DNA reads TGTGCCAGCAGACCTAGCGGGAGGTATACCGGGGAGCTGTTTTTT.

This clonotype has a count of ten or more. V is TRBV2 and J is TRBJ2-1, with 8 bases aligning to TRBD1. The length of the CDR3 is 13 residues. V trimming: 6 bases; J trimming: 14 bases; junction bases outside the gene matches: 12. Germline V gene data show CDR1 as SNHLY and CDR2 as FYNNEI. The CDR3 DNA reads as TGTGCCAGCAGCATCCCCCGCGGACAGGGAAAGTTCTTC. Its protein is CASSIPRGQGKFF.

The J gene is TRBJ1-2, the V gene TRBV7-9, with D unclear. V lost 5 bases and J 3 bases, leaving 7 bases between the germline ends. The CDR3 has 12 residues. Germline V gene sequence: CDR1 SEHNR, CDR2 FQNEAQ (reference sequence). CDR3 in amino acids: CASSPRDYGYTF. The CDR3 DNA follows: TGTGCCAGCAGCCCCCGGGACTATGGCTACACCTTC.

Many counts were recorded for this clonotype. CDR3 DNA: TGCAGTGCTAGCGTCGGACTCGCCGACGAGCAGTACTTC. It codes for CSASVGLADEQYF. The chain has TRBV20-1 and TRBJ2-7; a possible D gene is TRBD2 (5 bases). CDR3 length equals 13 residues. Per the germline V gene, CDR1 is DFQATT and CDR2 is SNEGSKA (reference sequence). Deletions cut 3 bases from V and 5 bases from J, with 14 bases between.

V and J are TRBV3-1 and TRBJ1-2; maybe TRBD1 (5 bases). The V end lost 6 bases, the J end lost 4 bases, and 12 bases lay between the germline ends. The germline V gene encodes CDR1 LGHDT and CDR2 YNNKEL (reference sequence). The CDR3 is 13 amino acids. The CDR3 spells CASSLTGLYGYTF. The CDR3, as DNA: TGTGCCAGCAGTCTCACAGGCCTCTATGGCTACACCTTC.

This clonotype was picked up many times. This chain joins TRBV2 and TRBJ1-2; TRBD1 might be the D (5 bases). Germline CDR1 is SNHLY and CDR2 is FYNNEI. The CDR3 has 14 amino acids. The V and J ends lost 9 bases and 4 bases respectively, with 18 bases between them. CDR3 sequence (DNA): TGTGCCAGTTTCGGCAGGGACGCGTTCTATGGCTACACCTTC. It encodes CASFGRDAFYGYTF.